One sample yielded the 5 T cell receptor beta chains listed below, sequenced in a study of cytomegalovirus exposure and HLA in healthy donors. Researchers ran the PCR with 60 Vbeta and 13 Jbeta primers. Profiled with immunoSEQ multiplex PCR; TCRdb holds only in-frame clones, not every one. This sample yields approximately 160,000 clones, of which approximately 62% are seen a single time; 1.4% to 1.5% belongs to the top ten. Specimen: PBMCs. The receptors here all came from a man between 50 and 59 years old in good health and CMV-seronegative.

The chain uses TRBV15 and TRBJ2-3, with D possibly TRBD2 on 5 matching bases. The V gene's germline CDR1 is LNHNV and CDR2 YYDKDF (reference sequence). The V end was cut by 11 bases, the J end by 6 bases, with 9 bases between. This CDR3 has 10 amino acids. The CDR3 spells CAPGGDTQYF. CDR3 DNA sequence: TGTGCCCCCGGCGGGGATACGCAGTATTTT.

Here the CDR3 DNA reads TGCGCCAGCAGCTCCCCGACTGGAGGGGAGCAGTACTTC. Translating it yields CASSSPTGGEQYF. The chain has TRBV5-1 and TRBJ2-7; D is possibly TRBD2 (6 bases). Trimming left V 3 bases short and J 7 bases short, with 14 bases between. Germline V gives CDR1 SGHRS, CDR2 YFSETQ. The CDR3 extends over 13 amino acids.

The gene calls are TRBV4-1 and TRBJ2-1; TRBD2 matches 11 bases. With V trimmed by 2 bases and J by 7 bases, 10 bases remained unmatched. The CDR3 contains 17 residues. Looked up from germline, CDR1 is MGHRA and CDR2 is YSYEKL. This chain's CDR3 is CASSQPGRTSGGNEQFF. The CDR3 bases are TGCGCCAGCAGCCAACCCGGTCGTACTAGCGGGGGTAATGAGCAGTTCTTC.

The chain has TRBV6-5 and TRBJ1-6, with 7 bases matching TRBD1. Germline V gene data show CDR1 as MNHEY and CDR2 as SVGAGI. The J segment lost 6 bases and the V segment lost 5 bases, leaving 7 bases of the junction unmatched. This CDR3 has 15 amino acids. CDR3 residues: CASSPRGETNSPLHF. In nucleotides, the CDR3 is TGTGCCAGCAGTCCCAGGGGGGAGACTAATTCACCCCTCCACTTT.

The CDR3 coding sequence is TGTGCCAGCAGCACAGGGACTAGCGGGTCTCTAGGGGAGCAGTTCTTC. Amino acids: CASSTGTSGSLGEQFF. This chain links TRBV5-4 with TRBJ2-1; TRBD2 matches at 12 bases. CDR3 length equals 16 residues. Germline V CDR1 and CDR2: SGHNT, YYREEE (reference sequence). V dropped 4 bases and J dropped 10; count of bases not matched to a gene: 12.